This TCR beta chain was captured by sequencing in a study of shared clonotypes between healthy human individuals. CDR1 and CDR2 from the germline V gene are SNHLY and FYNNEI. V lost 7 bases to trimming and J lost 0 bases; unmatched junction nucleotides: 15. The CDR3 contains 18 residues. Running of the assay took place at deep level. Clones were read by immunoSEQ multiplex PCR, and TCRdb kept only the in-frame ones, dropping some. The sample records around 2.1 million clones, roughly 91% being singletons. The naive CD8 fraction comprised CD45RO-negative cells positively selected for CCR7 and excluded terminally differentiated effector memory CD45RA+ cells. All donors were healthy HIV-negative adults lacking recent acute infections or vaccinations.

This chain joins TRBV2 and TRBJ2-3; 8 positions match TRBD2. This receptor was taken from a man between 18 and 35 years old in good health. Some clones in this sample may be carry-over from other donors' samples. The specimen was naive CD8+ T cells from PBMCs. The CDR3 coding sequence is TGTGCCAGCATGGCCGCACTAGCGGAAAACCCTAGCACAGATACGCAGTATTTT. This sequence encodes CASMAALAENPSTDTQYF.